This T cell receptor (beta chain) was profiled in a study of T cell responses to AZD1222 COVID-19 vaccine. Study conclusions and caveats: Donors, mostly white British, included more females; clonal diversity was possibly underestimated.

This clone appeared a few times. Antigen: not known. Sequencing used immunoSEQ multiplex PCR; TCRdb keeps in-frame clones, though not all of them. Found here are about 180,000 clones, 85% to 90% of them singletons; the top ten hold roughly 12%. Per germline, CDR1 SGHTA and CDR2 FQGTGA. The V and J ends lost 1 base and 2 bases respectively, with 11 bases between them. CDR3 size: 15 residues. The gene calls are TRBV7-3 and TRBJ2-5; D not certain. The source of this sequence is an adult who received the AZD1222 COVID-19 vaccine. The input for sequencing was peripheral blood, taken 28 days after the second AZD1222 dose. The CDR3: CASSLIGADQETQYF. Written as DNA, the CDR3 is TGTGCCAGCAGCTTAATCGGCGCGGATCAAGAGACCCAGTACTTC.